Listed below are T cell receptor beta chains from one sample, sequenced in a study of human thymus T cells. The assay was immunoSEQ multiplex PCR, and TCRdb's table has in-frame clones only and misses some. The sample contains approximately 71,000 clones, 85% to 95% of which appear only once. Material: thymus tissue. The source of these receptors is a girl under three years old with a congenital heart defect but otherwise immunologically healthy. Each CDR3 is given with its conserved first and last residue. A clone size is listed for some rows: how often the clone was seen (once, few, many), or a class if it is expanded.

J gene | V gene | clone size | CDR3 protein
TRBJ2-1 | TRBV27 | . | CASSFEETNEQFF
TRBJ2-1 | TRBV6-1 | . | CASSETSNREVGNEQFF
TRBJ1-2 | TRBV6-5 | . | CASSSTGGLPYGYTF
TRBJ1-1 | TRBV28 | . | CASSFPPSHRVYTEAFF
TRBJ1-2 | TRBV30 | . | CAWRETGLDGYTF
TRBJ1-5 | TRBV11-2 | . | CASSYTGANQPQHF
TRBJ2-7 | TRBV9 | once | CASSPSYVWDEGKKAYEQYF
TRBJ2-7 | TRBV5-5 | . | CASSPGHYISYEQYF
TRBJ2-5 | TRBV10-3 | . | CAISPKLLAGGQETQYF
TRBJ2-6 | TRBV27 | . | CASSPTDLGANVLTF
TRBJ1-2 | TRBV29-1 | once | CSVRMGVYYGYTF
TRBJ1-3 | TRBV30 | . | CAWSSRGGNTIYF
TRBJ1-1 | TRBV7-3 | . | CASSPTQAGGLESTEAFF
TRBJ1-2 | TRBV20-1 | . | CSASMGPGYTF
TRBJ2-7 | TRBV5-1 | once | CASSLIGGEAGFSYEQYF
TRBJ2-6 | TRBV14 | . | CASSQDGGRPNVLTF
TRBJ2-5 | TRBV5-1 | . | CASSLTGSQETQYF
TRBJ2-2 | TRBV2 | . | CASIEQVGVTGELFF
TRBJ2-7 | TRBV27 | . | CASSWGLAASSYEQYF
TRBJ1-3 | TRBV7-9 | . | CASSQGGSSGNTIYF
TRBJ1-5 | TRBV4-3 | . | CASSQEADRSNQPQHF
TRBJ2-1 | TRBV15 | . | CATSSDPSNEQFF
TRBJ2-1 | TRBV28 | . | CASSLELAWYNEQFF
TRBJ1-1 | TRBV11-2 | . | CASSSRMKDTEAFF
TRBJ2-3 | TRBV2 | . | CASGWDATDTQYF
TRBJ2-2 | TRBV6-4 | . | CASKGGTGELFF
TRBJ1-2 | TRBV27 | once | CASSLSRGVNYGYTF
TRBJ1-1 | TRBV14 | . | CASSRDRVMGLNTEAFF
TRBJ2-1 | TRBV27 | . | CASSLWDRKANEQFF
TRBJ1-1 | TRBV7-9 | once | CASSPLEGRTQSEAFF
TRBJ1-2 | TRBV7-2 | . | CASSLGLQGKRKNGYTF
TRBJ2-4 | TRBV6-1 | . | CASNQKRVVGDIQYF
TRBJ2-2 | TRBV10-3 | . | CAISPGTSGNTGELFF